This T cell receptor beta chain is drawn from a study of T cells after yellow fever vaccination. At least ten counts were recorded for this clonotype. Losses at the gene ends were 0 bases for V and 6 bases for J; bases not matched to a gene: 5. This CDR3 contains 17 residues. In germline, CDR1 is LNHNV, CDR2 YYDKDF (reference sequence). TCRdb processed the 5' RACE reads anew with MiXCR; each CDR3 protein has one entry. This sample has more than 90,000 distinct CDR3 sequences, with about 7.2% found just once. The chain combines TRBV15 with TRBJ2-2, with 12 bases identical to TRBD2. The sequences come from CD4+ T cells sorted from PBMCs, collected roughly 46 days after the first yellow fever vaccination. This TCR was sampled from a man between 18 and 29 years old who received the YFV17D yellow fever vaccine. CDR3 sequence reads: CATSREFRLAGAGELFF. The CDR3 DNA sequence: TGTGCCACCAGCAGAGAGTTTCGACTAGCGGGGGCCGGGGAGCTGTTTTTT.